This entry lists 31 T cell receptor beta chains sequenced from one sample in a study of cytomegalovirus exposure and HLA in healthy donors. Vbeta (60) and Jbeta (13) primers were used in the PCR. Data came from immunoSEQ multiplex PCR; TCRdb stores just in-frame clones and leaves some out. The sample contains around 91,000 clones, around 80% of which appear only once. Sequencing was done on a sample of PBMCs. Receptors originate from a male donor in good health and CMV-seropositive.

DNA of the CDR3: TGCGCCAGCAGCCTTAAGTTAGCGGGAGCCCCTGAGCAGTTCTTC. Amino acid sequence: CASSLKLAGAPEQFF. The rearrangement uses TRBV4-1 and TRBJ2-1, with TRBD2 matching over 9 bases. CDR1 is MGHRA, CDR2 YSYEKL, per germline. The CDR3 contains 15 residues. V was pared by 4 bases and J by 9 bases, with 10 bases of the junction left unmatched.

This chain connects TRBV4-2 to TRBJ2-5; D ambiguous. Trimming removed 4 bases from V and 0 bases from J, with 12 bases in between. The V gene's germline CDR1 is LGHNA and CDR2 YNFKEQ. This CDR3 is 15 amino acids long. CDR3 amino acids: CASSLATGDQETQYF. DNA of the CDR3: TGTGCCAGCAGCCTAGCTACTGGCGACCAAGAGACCCAGTACTTC.

The chain joins TRBV2 to TRBJ2-1, with 12 positions matching TRBD2. This CDR3 has 22 amino acids. Trimming at V came to 0 bases and at J to 1 base, leaving 16 bases not matched to a gene. The germline V gene encodes CDR1 SNHLY and CDR2 FYNNEI. CDR3 DNA: TGTGCCAGCAGTGAAGCGCTTCTCTCTAGCGGGAGGGCCGTAGGATCCTACAATGAGCAGTTCTTC. This translates into CASSEALLSSGRAVGSYNEQFF.

The rearrangement links TRBV28 to TRBJ2-5; D ambiguous. The germline V and J ends were trimmed by 9 bases and 1 base, with 12 bases remaining between them. This CDR3 comprises 13 residues. Germline-derived CDR1 and CDR2 are MDHEN and SYDVKM. The CDR3 protein is CASSKISQETQYF. The CDR3 bases are TGTGCCAGTAGTAAGATTAGCCAAGAGACCCAGTACTTC.

This clone showed up just a few times. A junction boundary mismatches the germline segment, possibly from a read error. The chain has TRBV7-9 and TRBJ2-6; 7 bases fit TRBD1. This CDR3 region has 13 residues. Germline loops: CDR1 SEHNR, CDR2 FQNEAQ (reference sequence). For the CDR3, the DNA is TGTTCCAGCAGCTTAGGGACAGCAAACGTCCTGACTTTC. This gives the protein CSSSLGTANVLTF.

The chain couples TRBV11-1 to TRBJ2-7, with D maybe TRBD2 (6 bases). Trimming left V 5 bases short and J 2 bases short, with 16 bases between. Looked up from germline, CDR1 is SGHAT and CDR2 is FQDESV (reference sequence). The length of the CDR3 is 15 residues. The CDR3 sequence is CASSNPGGGTYEQYF. The CDR3 DNA sequence: TGTGCCAGCAGCAACCCAGGAGGCGGGACCTACGAGCAGTACTTC.

The V gene is TRBV19, the J gene TRBJ2-3, with D maybe TRBD2 (7 bases). V lost 6 bases to trimming and J lost 3 bases, with 16 bases between them. The CDR3 is made up of 15 amino acids. The germline gives CDR1 LNHDA, CDR2 SQIVND (reference sequence). This CDR3 reads CASSSIQGGTDTQYF. The CDR3 coding sequence is TGTGCCAGTAGCTCCATACAGGGAGGGACAGATACGCAGTATTTT.

The rearrangement links TRBV6-5 to TRBJ2-7, with D possibly being TRBD1 (5 bases). CDR3 length: 12 residues. Germline V lookup: CDR1 MNHEY, CDR2 SVGAGI. Deletions cut 7 bases from V and 2 bases from J, with 9 bases between. The CDR3 region has the DNA TGTGCCAGCACCTCACAGGCCTACGAGCAGTACTTC. Translating it yields CASTSQAYEQYF.

V is TRBV28 and J is TRBJ2-7; TRBD1 matches 7 bases. The CDR3 contains 15 residues. The germline V gene encodes CDR1 MDHEN and CDR2 SYDVKM. J was trimmed by 2 bases and V by 4 bases; bases with no gene match: 8. CDR3 amino acids: CASSSSPDRAYEQYF. The CDR3 DNA sequence: TGTGCCAGCAGTTCCTCCCCCGACAGGGCCTACGAGCAGTACTTC.

The rearrangement joins TRBV18 to TRBJ2-3; D may be TRBD2 (5 bases). The CDR3 length is 11 residues. Trimming took off 8 bases at V and 6 bases at J, with 9 bases between the two ends. Germline CDR1 is KGHSH and CDR2 is LQKENI. CDR3 loop: CASRREDTQYF. The DNA of the CDR3 is TGTGCCAGCCGAAGGGAGGATACGCAGTATTTT.

V gene TRBV5-1 combines with J gene TRBJ1-2, with 11 positions matching TRBD1. The V segment lost 4 bases and the J segment 7 bases; nucleotides outside the gene matches: 3. From germline, CDR1 is SGHRS and CDR2 YFSETQ. The CDR3 length is 13 residues. This chain's CDR3 is CASSQDRGPGYTF. The CDR3 bases are TGCGCCAGCAGCCAGGACAGGGGGCCTGGCTACACCTTC.

The table lists this clone with a count of one. The CDR3 DNA follows: TGTGCCAGCACCAATACCGGGACAAGTATAGATACGCAGTATTTT. Protein: CASTNTGTSIDTQYF. The V call is TRBV7-8, the J call TRBJ2-3, with a weak D call TRBD1 (6 bases). V was shortened by 7 bases and J by 5 bases, with 19 bases between the two germline ends. Per germline, CDR1 SGHVS and CDR2 FQNEAQ. The CDR3 extends over 15 amino acids.

This chain links TRBV5-4 with TRBJ1-1; D is undetermined. Per the germline V gene, CDR1 is SGHNT and CDR2 is YYREEE (reference sequence). V dropped 4 bases and J dropped 0 bases, with 13 bases sitting between them. There are 15 residues in the CDR3. CDR3 residues: CASSHALAVNTEAFF. Here the CDR3 DNA reads TGTGCCAGCAGCCACGCGCTAGCAGTGAACACTGAAGCTTTCTTT.

This clone has a handful of counts. The junction differs from germline at one of its ends, possibly a read error. This sequence joins TRBV6-4 and TRBJ1-1, with TRBD1 matching over 7 bases. From germline, CDR1 is MRHNA and CDR2 SNTAGT. This CDR3 has 14 amino acids. CDR3 residues: CARSATGERPEAFF. The CDR3 DNA reads as TGTGCCCGCAGTGCTACAGGGGAGAGACCTGAAGCTTTCTTT.

This clone was recorded once. The chain links TRBV7-9 to TRBJ1-4; D perhaps matches TRBD1 (5 bases). The CDR3 contains 14 residues. The V end was cut by 5 bases, the J end by 9 bases, with 16 bases between. CDR1 and CDR2 from the germline V gene are SEHNR and FQNEAQ (reference sequence). The CDR3 DNA is TGTGCCAGCAGCCCCGAAGGGGAATCTAAAAAACTGTTTTTT. Translation gives CASSPEGESKKLFF.

The V call is TRBV11-2, the J call TRBJ2-7, with unresolved D. CDR1 is SGHAT and CDR2 is FQNNGV in the germline V gene. The CDR3 extends over 14 amino acids. Trimming cost V 1 base and J 0 bases, with 7 bases left between them. CDR3 coding DNA: TGTGCCAGCAGCTTAGGGCAGGCCTCCTACGAGCAGTACTTC. It yields the protein CASSLGQASYEQYF.

The rearrangement uses TRBV7-9 and TRBJ2-2; possible D gene TRBD1, 6 bases. The CDR3 runs to 14 residues. CDR1 and CDR2 from the germline V gene are SEHNR and FQNEAQ (reference sequence). Between the trimmed V and J ends, which lost 1 base and 11 bases, there was a span of 14 bases. Here the CDR3 DNA reads TGTGCCAGCAGCTTAGTTACAGGGCCTTTCGAGCTGTTTTTT. Protein sequence: CASSLVTGPFELFF.

This clone was counted once. The V and J genes are TRBV19 and TRBJ2-3; 10 bases agree with TRBD2. The CDR3 runs 13 residues. Germline CDR1 reads LNHDA; CDR2 reads SQIVND (reference sequence). The V segment lost 10 bases and the J segment 7 bases; nucleotides outside the gene matches: 8. The CDR3 sequence: CATLTSGANTQYF. The DNA of the CDR3 is TGTGCCACTCTCACTAGCGGGGCTAATACGCAGTATTTT.

CDR3 protein: CASSLRGLFLYNEQFF. In nucleotides, the CDR3 is TGTGCCAGCTCACTCAGGGGGCTGTTTCTCTACAATGAGCAGTTCTTC. This chain joins TRBV18 and TRBJ2-1; TRBD1 agrees at 8 bases. V shed 4 bases and J 3 bases; nucleotides not matched to a gene: 8. The CDR3 is 16 residues long. Germline V gives CDR1 KGHSH, CDR2 LQKENI.

The chain recombines TRBV2 with TRBJ2-1; 9 bases are shared with TRBD1. Per the germline V gene, CDR1 is SNHLY and CDR2 is FYNNEI. Trimming at V came to 6 bases and at J to 6 bases, leaving 15 bases not matched to a gene. The CDR3 is 17 amino acids. Here the CDR3 reads CASRRDRRDRVSNEQFF. CDR3 bases: TGTGCCAGCAGAAGAGACCGACGGGACAGGGTTTCCAATGAGCAGTTCTTC.

This chain joins TRBV5-6 and TRBJ1-2, with a possible D match to TRBD1 (6 bases). Trimming pared 3 bases from V and 3 bases from J, leaving 24 bases between. Germline CDR1 and CDR2: SGHDT and YYEEEE. The CDR3 covers 18 residues. The CDR3 sequence: CASSSRKSERTAHYGYTF. CDR3 DNA: TGTGCCAGCAGCTCCCGAAAATCTGAACGGACAGCGCACTATGGCTACACCTTC. Variable domain in full (rest from reference TRBV5-6 and TRBJ1-2): DAGVTQSPTHLIKTRGQQVTLRCSPKSGHDTVSWYQQALGQGPQFIFQYYEEEERQRGNFPDRFSGHQFPNYSSELNVNALLLGDSALYLCASSSRKSERTAHYGYTFGSGTRLTVV.

The J gene is TRBJ2-4, the V gene TRBV29-1; a weak D match, TRBD2 (5 bases). Germline-derived CDR1 and CDR2 are SQVTM and ANQGSEA. V was cut by 6 bases and J by 4 bases, with 7 bases left in between. The CDR3 runs to 11 residues. CDR3 loop: CSVGKKNIQYF. CDR3 DNA sequence: TGCAGCGTCGGGAAAAAAAACATTCAGTACTTC.

The V gene is TRBV11-2, the J gene TRBJ2-1; 8 bases are shared with TRBD2. Per germline, CDR1 SGHAT and CDR2 FQNNGV. J was trimmed by 7 bases and V by 4 bases; bases with no gene match: 9. The length of the CDR3 is 15 residues. The CDR3 is CASSSRGTSSNEQFF. The CDR3 region has the DNA TGTGCCAGCAGCTCTAGGGGGACTAGTTCGAATGAGCAGTTCTTC.

The chain has TRBV7-2 and TRBJ2-2; D is unclear. V was cut by 5 bases and J by 7 bases, with 11 bases left in between. The CDR3 runs 13 residues. Germline CDR1 and CDR2: SGHTA and FQGNSA. In DNA form, the CDR3 reads TGTGCCAGCAGCCCCAACGGGTTCGGGGAGCTGTTTTTT. Its protein product is CASSPNGFGELFF.

To note about this clone: The same CDR3 can be traced to other DNA sequences in this sample. J is TRBJ2-7 and V is TRBV28; D is ambiguous. Trimming cost V 3 bases and J 3 bases, with 9 bases left between them. The CDR3 has 13 residues. Germline CDR1 reads MDHEN; CDR2 reads SYDVKM. The CDR3 DNA reads as TGTGCCAGCAGTTTCCCCCCGGTCTACGAGCAGTACTTC. It translates to CASSFPPVYEQYF.

The chain uses TRBV5-1 and TRBJ2-7; 8 positions match TRBD1. J was trimmed by 6 bases and V by 1 base; bases with no gene match: 9. Germline V lookup: CDR1 SGHRS, CDR2 YFSETQ. The CDR3 is 15 amino acids. Written as DNA, the CDR3 is TGCGCCAGCAGCTTGACGTCGGACAGGGTTGGCGAGCAGTACTTC. This gives the protein CASSLTSDRVGEQYF.

V gene TRBV2 combines with J gene TRBJ2-3; 15 bases are shared with TRBD2. Germline assignment: CDR1 SNHLY and CDR2 FYNNEI. The CDR3 contains 15 residues. V lost 6 bases and J lost 3; bases outside the gene matches: 1. The CDR3 spells CASSGTSGGTDTQYF. In nucleotides, the CDR3 is TGTGCCAGCAGCGGGACTAGCGGGGGGACAGATACGCAGTATTTT.

The chain joins TRBV30 to TRBJ1-6; possible D gene TRBD1, 6 bases. Trimming cost V 4 bases and J 2 bases, with 18 bases left between them. This CDR3 has 17 amino acids. CDR1 GTSNPN and CDR2 SVGIG come from the germline V gene (reference sequence). In DNA form, the CDR3 reads TGTGCCTGGACGCCGGCGGGCAGGGGAGCCTATAATTCACCCCTCCACTTT. Amino acid sequence: CAWTPAGRGAYNSPLHF. Combining the CDR3 with reference TRBV30 and TRBJ1-6 gives the whole variable domain SQTIHQWPATLVQPVGSPLSLECTVEGTSNPNLYWYRQAAGRGLQLLFYSVGIGQISSEVPQNLSASRPQDRQFILSSKKLLLSDSGFYLCAWTPAGRGAYNSPLHFGNGTRLTVT.

The chain employs TRBV10-3 and TRBJ2-3; TRBD2 agrees at 10 bases. Trimming cost V 7 bases and J 3 bases; bases outside gene matches: 4. The CDR3 totals 14 residues. Germline V CDR1 and CDR2: ENHRY, SYGVKD. The CDR3 loop reads CAITRAGGTDTQYF. The DNA for the CDR3 is TGTGCCATCACCAGAGCGGGAGGGACAGATACGCAGTATTTT.

The rearrangement uses TRBV2 and TRBJ2-1; the D gene is possibly TRBD2 (5 bases). Germline CDR1 reads SNHLY; CDR2 reads FYNNEI. V lost 3 bases to trimming and J lost 8 bases, with 17 bases between them. This CDR3 region has 15 residues. The CDR3 DNA reads TGTGCCAGCAGTGATAGCGAGGGAACTAACGATGAGCAGTTCTTC. Its translation: CASSDSEGTNDEQFF. The full variable domain, with the rest looked up from reference TRBV2 and TRBJ2-1, is EPEVTQTPSHQVTQMGQEVILRCVPISNHLYFYWYRQILGQKVEFLVSFYNNEISEKSEIFDDQFSVERPDGSNFTLKIRSTKLEDSAMYFCASSDSEGTNDEQFFGPGTRLTVL.

The chain has TRBV15 and TRBJ2-1; weak D call: TRBD1 (6 bases). The V gene's germline CDR1 is LNHNV and CDR2 YYDKDF (reference sequence). This CDR3 is 14 amino acids long. V gave up 1 base and J gave up 6 bases, with 10 bases separating them. The CDR3 DNA sequence: TGTGCCACCAGCAGAGCTGGACAGTCCAATGAGCAGTTCTTC. It yields the protein CATSRAGQSNEQFF. Variable domain in full (rest from reference TRBV15 and TRBJ2-1): DAMVIQNPRYQVTQFGKPVTLSCSQTLNHNVMYWYQQKSSQAPKLLFHYYDKDFNNEADTPDNFQSRRPNTSFCFLDIRSPGLGDTAMYLCATSRAGQSNEQFFGPGTRLTVL.